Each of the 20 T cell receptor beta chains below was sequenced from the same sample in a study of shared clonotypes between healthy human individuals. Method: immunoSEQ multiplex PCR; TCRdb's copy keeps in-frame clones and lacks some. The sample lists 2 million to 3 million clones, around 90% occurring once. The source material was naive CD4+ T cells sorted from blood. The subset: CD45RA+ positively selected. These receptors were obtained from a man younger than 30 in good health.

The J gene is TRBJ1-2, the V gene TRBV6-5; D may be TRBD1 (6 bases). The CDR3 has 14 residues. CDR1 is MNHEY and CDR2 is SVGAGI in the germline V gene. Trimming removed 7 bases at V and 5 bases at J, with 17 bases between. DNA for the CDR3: TGTGCCAGCAATCGGGGGCCGAGGGGGTATGGCTACACCTTC. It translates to CASNRGPRGYGYTF.

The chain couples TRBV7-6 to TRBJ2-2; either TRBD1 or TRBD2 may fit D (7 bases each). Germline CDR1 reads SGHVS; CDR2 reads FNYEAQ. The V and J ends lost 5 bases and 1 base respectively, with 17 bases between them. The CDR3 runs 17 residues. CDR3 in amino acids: CASSPGGGSLNTGELFF. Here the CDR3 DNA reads TGTGCCAGCAGCCCAGGGGGAGGGTCCCTGAACACCGGGGAGCTGTTTTTT.

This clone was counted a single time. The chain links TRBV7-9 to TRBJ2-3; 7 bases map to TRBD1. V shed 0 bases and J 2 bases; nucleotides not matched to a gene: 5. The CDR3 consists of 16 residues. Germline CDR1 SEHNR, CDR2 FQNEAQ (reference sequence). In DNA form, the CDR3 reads TGTGCCAGCAGCTTAGCGATCGACAGGGTCACAGATACGCAGTATTTT. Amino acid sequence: CASSLAIDRVTDTQYF.

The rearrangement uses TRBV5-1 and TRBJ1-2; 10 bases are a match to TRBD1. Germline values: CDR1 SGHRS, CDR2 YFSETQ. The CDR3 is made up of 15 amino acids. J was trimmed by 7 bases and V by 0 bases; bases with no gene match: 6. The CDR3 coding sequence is TGCGCCAGCAGCTTGGCCGGGACAGGGGTTCTTGGCTACACCTTC. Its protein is CASSLAGTGVLGYTF.

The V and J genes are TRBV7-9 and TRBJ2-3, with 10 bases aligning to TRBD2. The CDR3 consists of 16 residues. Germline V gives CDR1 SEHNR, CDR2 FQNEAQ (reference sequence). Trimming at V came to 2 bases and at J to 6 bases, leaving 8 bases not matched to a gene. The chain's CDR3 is CASSLTLAGVADTQYF. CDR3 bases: TGTGCCAGCAGCTTAACCCTAGCGGGAGTTGCGGATACGCAGTATTTT.

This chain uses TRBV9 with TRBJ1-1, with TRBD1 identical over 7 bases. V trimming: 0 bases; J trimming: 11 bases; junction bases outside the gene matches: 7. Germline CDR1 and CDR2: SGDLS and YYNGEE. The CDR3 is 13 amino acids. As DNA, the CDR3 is TGTGCCAGCAGCGTAGATGACAGGGAATCGGCTTTCTTT. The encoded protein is CASSVDDRESAFF.

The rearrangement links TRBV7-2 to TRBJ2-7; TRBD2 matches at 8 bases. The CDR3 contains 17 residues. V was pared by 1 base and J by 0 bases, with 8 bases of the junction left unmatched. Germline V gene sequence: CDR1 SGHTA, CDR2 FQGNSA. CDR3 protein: CASSLVHSSGFSYEQYF. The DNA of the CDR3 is TGTGCCAGCAGCTTAGTTCATTCTAGCGGGTTCTCCTACGAGCAGTACTTC.

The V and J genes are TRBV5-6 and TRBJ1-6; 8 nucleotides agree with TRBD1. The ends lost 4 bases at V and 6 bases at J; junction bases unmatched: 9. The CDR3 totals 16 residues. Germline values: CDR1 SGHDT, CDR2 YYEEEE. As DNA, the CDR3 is TGTGCCAGCAGCCGAAACCGGGACAGGAGTAATTCACCCCTCCACTTT. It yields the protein CASSRNRDRSNSPLHF.

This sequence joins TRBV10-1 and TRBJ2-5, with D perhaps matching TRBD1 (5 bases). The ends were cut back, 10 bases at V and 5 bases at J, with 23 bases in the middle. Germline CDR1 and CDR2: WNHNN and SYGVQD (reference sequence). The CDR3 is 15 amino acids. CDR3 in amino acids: CANANRQGTVETQYF. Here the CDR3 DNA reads TGCGCCAACGCGAATAGGCAGGGAACGGTGGAGACCCAGTACTTC.

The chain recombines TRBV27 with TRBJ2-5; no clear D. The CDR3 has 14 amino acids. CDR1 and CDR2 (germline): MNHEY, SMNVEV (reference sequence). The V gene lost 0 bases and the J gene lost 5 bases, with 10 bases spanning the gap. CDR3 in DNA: TGTGCCAGCAGTTTATCGAACCCGGCCGAGACCCAGTACTTC. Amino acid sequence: CASSLSNPAETQYF.

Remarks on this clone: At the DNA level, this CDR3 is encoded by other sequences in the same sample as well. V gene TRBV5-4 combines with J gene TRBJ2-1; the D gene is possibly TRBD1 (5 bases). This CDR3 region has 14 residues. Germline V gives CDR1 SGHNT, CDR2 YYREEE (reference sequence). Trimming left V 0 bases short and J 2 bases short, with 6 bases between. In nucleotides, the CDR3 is TGTGCCAGCAGCTTGGCAGGGACCTACAATGAGCAGTTCTTC. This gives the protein CASSLAGTYNEQFF.

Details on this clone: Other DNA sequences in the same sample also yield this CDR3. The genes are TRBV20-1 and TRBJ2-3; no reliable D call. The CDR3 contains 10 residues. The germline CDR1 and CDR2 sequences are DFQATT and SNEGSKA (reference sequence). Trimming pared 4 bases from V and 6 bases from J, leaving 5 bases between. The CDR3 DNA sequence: TGCAGTGCTAAGAGGGATACGCAGTATTTT. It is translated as CSAKRDTQYF.

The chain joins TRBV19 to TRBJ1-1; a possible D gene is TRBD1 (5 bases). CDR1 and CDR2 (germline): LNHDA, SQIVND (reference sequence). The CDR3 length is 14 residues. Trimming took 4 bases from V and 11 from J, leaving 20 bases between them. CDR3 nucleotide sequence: TGTGCCAGTAGTAACTACCGGGACGGGGAGACGGCTTTCTTT. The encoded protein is CASSNYRDGETAFF.

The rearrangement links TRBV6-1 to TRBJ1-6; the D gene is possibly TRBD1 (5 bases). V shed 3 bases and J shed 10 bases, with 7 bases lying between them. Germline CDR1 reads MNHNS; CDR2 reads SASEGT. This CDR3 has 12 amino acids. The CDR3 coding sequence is TGTGCCAGCAGTGATTGGGACTCACCCCTCCACTTT. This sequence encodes CASSDWDSPLHF.

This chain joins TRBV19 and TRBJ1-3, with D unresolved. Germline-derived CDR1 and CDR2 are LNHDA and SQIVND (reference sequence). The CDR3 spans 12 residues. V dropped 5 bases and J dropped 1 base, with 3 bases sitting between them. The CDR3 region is CASSQSGNTIYF. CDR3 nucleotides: TGTGCCAGTAGTCAATCTGGAAACACCATATATTTT.

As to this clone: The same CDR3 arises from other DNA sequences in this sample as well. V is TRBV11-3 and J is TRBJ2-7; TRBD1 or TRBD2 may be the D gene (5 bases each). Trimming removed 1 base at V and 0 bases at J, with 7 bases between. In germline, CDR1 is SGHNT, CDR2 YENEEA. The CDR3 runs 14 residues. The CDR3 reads CASSLGGSSYEQYF. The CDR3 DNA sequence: TGTGCCAGCAGCTTAGGGGGGTCCTCCTACGAGCAGTACTTC.

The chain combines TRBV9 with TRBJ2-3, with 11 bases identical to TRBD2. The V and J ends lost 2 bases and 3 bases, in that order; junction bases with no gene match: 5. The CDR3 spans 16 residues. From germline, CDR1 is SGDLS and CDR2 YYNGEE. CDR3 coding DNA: TGTGCCAGCAGCGTCCCCACTAGCGGGGGAACAGATACGCAGTATTTT. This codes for CASSVPTSGGTDTQYF.

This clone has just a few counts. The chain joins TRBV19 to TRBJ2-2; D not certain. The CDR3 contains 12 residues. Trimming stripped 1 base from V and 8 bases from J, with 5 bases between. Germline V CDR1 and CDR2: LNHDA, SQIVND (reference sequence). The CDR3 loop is CASSIVLGELFF. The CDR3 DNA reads TGTGCCAGTAGTATAGTCCTGGGGGAGCTGTTTTTT.

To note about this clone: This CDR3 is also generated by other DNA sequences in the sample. The CDR3 coding sequence is TGTGCCAGCAGTTACACCCAAAATCAGCCCCAGCATTTT. It yields the protein CASSYTQNQPQHF. The V gene is TRBV6-5, the J gene TRBJ1-5, with D hard to call. Germline V gene data show CDR1 as MNHEY and CDR2 as SVGAGI. The length of the CDR3 is 13 residues. V was shortened by 2 bases and J by 4 bases, with 6 bases between the two germline ends.

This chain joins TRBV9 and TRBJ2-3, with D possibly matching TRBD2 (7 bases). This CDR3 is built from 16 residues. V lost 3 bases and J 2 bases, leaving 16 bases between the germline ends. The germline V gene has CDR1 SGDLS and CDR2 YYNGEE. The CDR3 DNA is TGTGCCAGCAGCGCCGTGGGAGGGACATTCACAGATACGCAGTATTTT. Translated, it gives CASSAVGGTFTDTQYF.